This entry lists 23 T cell receptor beta chains sequenced from one sample in a study of blood T cell repertoires in COVID-19. Method: immunoSEQ multiplex PCR; TCRdb's copy keeps in-frame clones and lacks some. Here the sample spans about 88,000 clones, around 85% being singletons. The sample comprised peripheral blood. The receptor source for this set is a woman in her fifties or sixties with COVID-19, enrolled during active disease.

The chain carries TRBV4-2 and TRBJ2-5, with a possible D match to TRBD1 (6 bases). The CDR3 contains 12 residues. Germline CDR1 LGHNA, CDR2 YNFKEQ. V was trimmed by 3 bases and J by 7 bases, leaving 9 bases between them. This chain's CDR3 is CASSQGAGTQYF. The CDR3 nucleotides read TGTGCCAGCAGCCAGGGGGCGGGGACCCAGTACTTC.

This rearrangement joins TRBV6-5 to TRBJ1-2, with no clear D. Germline loops: CDR1 MNHEY, CDR2 SVGAGI. The CDR3 extends over 13 amino acids. V dropped 3 bases and J dropped 4 bases, with 9 bases sitting between them. CDR3 DNA: TGTGCCAGCAGTTATTCTGTCGGCTATGGCTACACCTTC. Its translation is CASSYSVGYGYTF.

The gene calls are TRBV5-1 and TRBJ1-2; 9 bases match TRBD1. J lost 1 base, V lost 1 base, and 2 bases had no gene match. The CDR3 has 15 amino acids. Germline V gene lookup returns CDR1 SGHRS and CDR2 YFSETQ. The CDR3 here is CASSLHRGHNYGYTF. In nucleotides, the CDR3 is TGCGCCAGCAGCTTGCACAGGGGGCATAACTATGGCTACACCTTC.

This chain links TRBV9 with TRBJ2-2; TRBD2 matches at 8 bases. Per germline, CDR1 SGDLS and CDR2 YYNGEE. Trimming removed 4 bases from V and 1 base from J; junction bases left unmatched: 6. This CDR3 region has 16 residues. The CDR3 region has the DNA TGTGCCAGCAGCCATCAGCGGGGGATGAACACCGGGGAGCTGTTTTTT. It translates to CASSHQRGMNTGELFF.

The chain carries TRBV27 and TRBJ2-1, with TRBD1 identical over 9 bases. J was trimmed by 15 bases and V by 2 bases; bases with no gene match: 11. CDR3 length equals 14 residues. The germline V gene has CDR1 MNHEY and CDR2 SMNVEV (reference sequence). The CDR3 is CASSLIQAGTGTFF. CDR3 nucleotide sequence: TGTGCCAGCAGTTTAATTCAAGCCGGGACAGGGACGTTCTTC.

CDR3 nucleotide sequence: TGTGCCAGCAGCTCCAGGGGTCGAACGACCGGGGAGCTGTTTTTT. Translation gives CASSSRGRTTGELFF. The chain employs TRBV9 and TRBJ2-2, with D possibly matching TRBD1 (6 bases). The CDR3 has 15 residues. Germline CDR1 and CDR2: SGDLS and YYNGEE. V lost 4 bases to trimming and J lost 5 bases, with 15 bases between them.

The chain recombines TRBV19 with TRBJ2-7, with 8 bases aligning to TRBD2. The CDR3 is made up of 15 amino acids. Germline CDR1 LNHDA, CDR2 SQIVND (reference sequence). The V gene end was trimmed by 2 bases and the J gene end by 4 bases; junction bases not matched to a gene: 7. CDR3 bases: TGTGCCAGTAGTATACGCGGGGGGCGAACGTACGAGCAGTACTTC. Encoded protein: CASSIRGGRTYEQYF.

This clone was seen once. The genes are TRBV2 and TRBJ2-3; 8 bases agree with TRBD1. Germline V gene data show CDR1 as SNHLY and CDR2 as FYNNEI. V lost 4 bases and J lost 4; bases outside the gene matches: 4. The CDR3 length is 14 residues. CDR3 sequence (DNA): TGTGCCAGCAGTGGACAGGGGTTTGCAGATACGCAGTATTTT. Its protein product is CASSGQGFADTQYF.

The chain recombines TRBV19 with TRBJ1-4; 7 bases are shared with TRBD1. Germline CDR1 LNHDA, CDR2 SQIVND (reference sequence). V shed 8 bases and J 8 bases; nucleotides not matched to a gene: 5. This CDR3 contains 12 residues. CDR3 nucleotide sequence: TGTGCCAGTTCAGGGGGAACAGAAAAACTGTTTTTT. Protein: CASSGGTEKLFF.

J is TRBJ1-2 and V is TRBV20-1, with TRBD1 matching over 9 bases. This CDR3 region has 14 residues. J lost 4 bases, V lost 6 bases, and 9 bases had no gene match. Germline assignment: CDR1 DFQATT and CDR2 SNEGSKA (reference sequence). Here the CDR3 reads CSASGETGGYGYTF. The CDR3 DNA follows: TGCAGTGCCAGTGGCGAGACAGGGGGCTATGGCTACACCTTC.

This chain uses TRBV7-2 with TRBJ2-4; 8 nucleotides agree with TRBD1. This CDR3 has 15 amino acids. Looked up from germline, CDR1 is SGHTA and CDR2 is FQGNSA. V lost 4 bases to trimming and J lost 1 base; unmatched junction nucleotides: 3. The CDR3 loop is CASSWTGSAKNIQYF. CDR3 nucleotide sequence: TGTGCCAGCAGCTGGACAGGGTCGGCCAAAAACATTCAGTACTTC.

This chain links TRBV7-9 with TRBJ2-3; D is ambiguous. The CDR3 length is 16 residues. Per germline, CDR1 SEHNR and CDR2 FQNEAQ (reference sequence). V dropped 1 base and J dropped 0 bases, with 11 bases sitting between them. CDR3 nucleotide sequence: TGTGCCAGCAGCTTAGATGGGTCGCGGAGCACAGATACGCAGTATTTT. The encoded protein is CASSLDGSRSTDTQYF.

The J gene is TRBJ1-1, the V gene TRBV6-2 or TRBV6-3; D may be TRBD1 (6 bases). V gave up 4 bases and J gave up 5 bases, with 11 bases separating them. Germline loops: CDR1 MNHEY, CDR2 SVGEGT. CDR3 length: 13 amino acids. The CDR3 DNA sequence: TGTGCCAGCAGTTCACAGGGTCGGACTGAAGCTTTCTTT. The encoded protein is CASSSQGRTEAFF.

V usage is TRBV2 and J usage is TRBJ2-7; 14 nucleotides match TRBD2. There are 17 residues in the CDR3. The J segment lost 5 bases and the V segment lost 6 bases, leaving 12 bases of the junction unmatched. Germline CDR1 is SNHLY and CDR2 is FYNNEI. CDR3 DNA: TGTGCCAGCAGCCCCGGTCCGGGACTAGCGGGGGTTCACGAGCAGTACTTC. Translating gives CASSPGPGLAGVHEQYF.

The V and J genes are TRBV19 and TRBJ1-4, with 9 bases that match TRBD1. The CDR3 consists of 15 residues. In germline, CDR1 is LNHDA, CDR2 SQIVND (reference sequence). V lost 6 bases and J lost 1; bases outside the gene matches: 3. The CDR3 nucleotides read TGTGCCAGTAGCGGACAGGGGATAACTAATGAAAAACTGTTTTTT. It encodes CASSGQGITNEKLFF. The variable domain in full, with the rest retrieved from reference TRBV19 and TRBJ1-4, is DGGITQSPKYLFRKEGQNVTLSCEQNLNHDAMYWYRQDPGQGLRLIYYSQIVNDFQKGDIAEGYSVSREKKESFPLTVTSAQKNPTAFYLCASSGQGITNEKLFFGSGTQLSVL.

The chain carries TRBV9 and TRBJ2-7; 9 positions agree with TRBD2. The germline V gene encodes CDR1 SGDLS and CDR2 YYNGEE. The CDR3 runs 15 residues. Trimming at V came to 2 bases and at J to 5 bases, leaving 8 bases not matched to a gene. The CDR3 DNA follows: TGTGCCAGCAGCGTCGCGGGGGGGCCGGTAGACGAGCAGTACTTC. This sequence encodes CASSVAGGPVDEQYF.

The chain links TRBV11-2 to TRBJ1-2; no definite D call. CDR1 and CDR2 from the germline V gene are SGHAT and FQNNGV. The V gene lost 5 bases and the J gene lost 5 bases, with 12 bases spanning the gap. The CDR3 loop spans 13 amino acids. The CDR3 DNA is TGTGCCAGCAGCCCCGTGGGGAGGTATGGCTACACCTTC. Translation: CASSPVGRYGYTF.

The CDR3: CASSLTAFYGYTF. The CDR3 DNA reads as TGTGCCAGCAGTTTGACAGCTTTCTATGGCTACACCTTC. This chain connects TRBV12-3 or TRBV12-4 to TRBJ1-2, with a tentative D call TRBD1 (5 bases). V gave up 3 bases and J gave up 4 bases, with 9 bases separating them. The CDR3 is 13 amino acids.

The V gene is TRBV15, the J gene TRBJ1-5, with TRBD1 matching 8 bases. J gave up 6 bases and V 0 bases, and 4 bases lay outside the gene matches. CDR3 size: 15 residues. Per the germline V gene, CDR1 is LNHNV and CDR2 is YYDKDF (reference sequence). The CDR3 region has the DNA TGTGCCACCAGCAGAGAATCAGGGGGCGGTCAGCCCCAGCATTTT. Translating it yields CATSRESGGGQPQHF.

This sequence joins TRBV12-3 or TRBV12-4 and TRBJ2-1; D is ambiguous. The V end lost 3 bases, the J end lost 9 bases, and 9 bases lay between the germline ends. This CDR3 contains 12 residues. This CDR3 reads CASSFWLSEQFF. The CDR3 DNA is TGTGCCAGCAGTTTTTGGTTGAGTGAGCAGTTCTTC.

V and J are TRBV12-3 or TRBV12-4 and TRBJ1-2, with 7 bases lining up with TRBD1. Unmatched junction bases numbered 0, after V lost 5 bases and J lost 6 bases. The CDR3 extends over 11 amino acids. This chain's CDR3 is CASSQGDGYTF. CDR3 sequence (DNA): TGTGCCAGCAGTCAGGGGGATGGCTACACCTTC.

CDR3 nucleotides: TGCAGCGTTGATCACGGTAACTATGGCTACACCTTC. Its protein is CSVDHGNYGYTF. This chain uses TRBV29-1 with TRBJ1-2, with D hard to call. V was cut by 3 bases and J by 1 base, with 6 bases left in between. Germline V CDR1 and CDR2: SQVTM, ANQGSEA. The CDR3 sequence is 12 residues long.

The CDR3 protein is CASSQALQGPVDIQYF. CDR3 bases: TGCGCCAGCAGCCAAGCCCTACAGGGGCCGGTAGACATTCAGTACTTC. The gene calls are TRBV4-3 and TRBJ2-4, with 7 bases that match TRBD1. V was pared by 1 base and J by 8 bases, with 11 bases of the junction left unmatched. Germline lookup yields CDR1 LGHNA and CDR2 YSLEER. The CDR3 contains 16 residues.